This T cell receptor beta chain was sequenced for a study of glioma-infiltrating T cells after dendritic cell vaccination. Trimming removed 1 base at V and 7 bases at J, with 5 bases between. The germline CDR1 and CDR2 sequences are SGHAT and FQNNGV. CDR3 length: 13 amino acids. Sequencing used immunoSEQ multiplex PCR; TCRdb keeps in-frame clones, though not all of them. The sample records nearly 85,000 clones, over 85% being singletons. The clonotype comes from a human donor with glioblastoma. Sequenced here: blood, sampled before dendritic cell vaccination. The genes are TRBV11-2 and TRBJ1-6; unclear D gene. The CDR3 protein is CASSLGGNSPLHF. As DNA, the CDR3 is TGTGCCAGCAGCTTAGGAGGGAATTCACCCCTCCACTTT.